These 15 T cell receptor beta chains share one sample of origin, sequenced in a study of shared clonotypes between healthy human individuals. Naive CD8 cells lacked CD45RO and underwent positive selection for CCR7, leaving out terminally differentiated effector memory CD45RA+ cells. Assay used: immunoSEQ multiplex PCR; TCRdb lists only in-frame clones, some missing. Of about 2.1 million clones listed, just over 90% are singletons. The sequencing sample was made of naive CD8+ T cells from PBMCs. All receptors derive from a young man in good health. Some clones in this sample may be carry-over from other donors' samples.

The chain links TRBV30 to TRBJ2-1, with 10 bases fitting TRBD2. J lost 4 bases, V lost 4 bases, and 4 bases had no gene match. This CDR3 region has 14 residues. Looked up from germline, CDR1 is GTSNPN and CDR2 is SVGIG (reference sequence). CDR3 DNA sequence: TGTGCCTGGAAAGGACTAGCGGTATACAATGAGCAGTTCTTC. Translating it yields CAWKGLAVYNEQFF.

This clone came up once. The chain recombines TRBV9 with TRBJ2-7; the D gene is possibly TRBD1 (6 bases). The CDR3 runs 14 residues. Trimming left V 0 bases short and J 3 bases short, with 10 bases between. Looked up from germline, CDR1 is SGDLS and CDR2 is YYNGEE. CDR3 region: CASSVGVQGYEQYF. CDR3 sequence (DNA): TGTGCCAGCAGCGTAGGTGTACAGGGCTACGAGCAGTACTTC.

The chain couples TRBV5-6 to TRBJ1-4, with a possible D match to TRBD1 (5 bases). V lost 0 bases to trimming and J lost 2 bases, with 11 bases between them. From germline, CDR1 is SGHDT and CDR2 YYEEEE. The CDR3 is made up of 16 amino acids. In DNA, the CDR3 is TGTGCCAGCAGCTTGGGGCCAGGGAAGACTAATGAAAAACTGTTTTTT. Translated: CASSLGPGKTNEKLFF. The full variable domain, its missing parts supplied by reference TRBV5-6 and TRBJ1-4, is DAGVTQSPTHLIKTRGQQVTLRCSPKSGHDTVSWYQQALGQGPQFIFQYYEEEERQRGNFPDRFSGHQFPNYSSELNVNALLLGDSALYLCASSLGPGKTNEKLFFGSGTQLSVL.

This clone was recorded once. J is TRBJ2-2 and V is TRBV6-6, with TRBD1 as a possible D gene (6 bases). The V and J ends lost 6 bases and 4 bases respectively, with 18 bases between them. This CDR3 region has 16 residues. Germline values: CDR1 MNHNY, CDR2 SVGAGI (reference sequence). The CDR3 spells CASRNLPGTPTGELFF. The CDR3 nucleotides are TGTGCCAGCAGAAACCTCCCCGGGACACCCACCGGGGAGCTGTTTTTT.

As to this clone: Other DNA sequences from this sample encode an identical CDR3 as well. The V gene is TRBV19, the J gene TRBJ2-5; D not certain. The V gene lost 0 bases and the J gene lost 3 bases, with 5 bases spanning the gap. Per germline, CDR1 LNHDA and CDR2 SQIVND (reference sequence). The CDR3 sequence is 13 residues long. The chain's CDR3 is CASSIDTEETQYF. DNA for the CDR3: TGTGCCAGTAGTATAGATACTGAAGAGACCCAGTACTTC.

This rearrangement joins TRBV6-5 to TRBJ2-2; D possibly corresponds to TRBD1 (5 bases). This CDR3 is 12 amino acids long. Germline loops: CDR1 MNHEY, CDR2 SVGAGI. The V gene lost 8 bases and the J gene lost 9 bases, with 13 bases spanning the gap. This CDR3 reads CASGAFSWELFF. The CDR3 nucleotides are TGTGCCAGCGGGGCCTTCAGCTGGGAGCTGTTTTTT.

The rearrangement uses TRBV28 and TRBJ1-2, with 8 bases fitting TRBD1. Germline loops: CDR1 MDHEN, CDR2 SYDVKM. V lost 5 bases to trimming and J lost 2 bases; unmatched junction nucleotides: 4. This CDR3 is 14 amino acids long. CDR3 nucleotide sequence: TGTGCCAGCAGTCTAAACAGGGGGAACTATGGCTACACCTTC. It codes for CASSLNRGNYGYTF.

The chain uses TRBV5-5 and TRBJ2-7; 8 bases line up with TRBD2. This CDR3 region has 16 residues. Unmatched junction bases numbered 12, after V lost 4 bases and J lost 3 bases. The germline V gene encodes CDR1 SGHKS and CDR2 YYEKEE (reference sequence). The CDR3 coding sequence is TGTGCCAGCAGCCCGGGGGTTTTGCTAGCGGGCTACGAGCAGTACTTC. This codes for CASSPGVLLAGYEQYF.

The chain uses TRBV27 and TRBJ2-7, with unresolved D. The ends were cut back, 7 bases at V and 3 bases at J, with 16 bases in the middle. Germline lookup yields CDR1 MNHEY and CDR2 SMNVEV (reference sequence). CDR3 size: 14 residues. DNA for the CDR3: TGTGCCAGCAAAAGGATCCCCGACGGCTACGAGCAGTACTTC. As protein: CASKRIPDGYEQYF.

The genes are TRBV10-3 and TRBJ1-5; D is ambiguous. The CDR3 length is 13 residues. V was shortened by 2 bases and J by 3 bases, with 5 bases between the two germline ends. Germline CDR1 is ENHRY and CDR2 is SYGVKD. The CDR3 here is CAISETPNQPQHF. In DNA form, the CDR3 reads TGTGCCATCAGTGAGACGCCCAATCAGCCCCAGCATTTT.

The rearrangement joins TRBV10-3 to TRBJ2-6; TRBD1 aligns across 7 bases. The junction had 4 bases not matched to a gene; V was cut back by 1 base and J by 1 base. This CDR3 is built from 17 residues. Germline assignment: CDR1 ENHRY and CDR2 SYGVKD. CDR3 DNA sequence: TGTGCCATCAGTGAGTTCGGACAGGATTCTGGGGCCAACGTCCTGACTTTC. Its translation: CAISEFGQDSGANVLTF.

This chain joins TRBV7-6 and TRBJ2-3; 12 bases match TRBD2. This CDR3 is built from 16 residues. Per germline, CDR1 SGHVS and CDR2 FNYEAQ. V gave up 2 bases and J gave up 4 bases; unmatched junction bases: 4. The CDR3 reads CASSLLSSGRADTQYF. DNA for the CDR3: TGTGCCAGCAGCTTACTGTCTAGCGGGAGGGCAGATACGCAGTATTTT.

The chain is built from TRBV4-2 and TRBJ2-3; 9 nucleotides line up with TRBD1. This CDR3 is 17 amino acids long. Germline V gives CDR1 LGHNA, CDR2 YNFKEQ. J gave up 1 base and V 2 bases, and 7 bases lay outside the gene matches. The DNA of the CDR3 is TGTGCCAGCAGCCAACCCCCCCGACAGGGGGGCACAGATACGCAGTATTTT. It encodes CASSQPPRQGGTDTQYF.

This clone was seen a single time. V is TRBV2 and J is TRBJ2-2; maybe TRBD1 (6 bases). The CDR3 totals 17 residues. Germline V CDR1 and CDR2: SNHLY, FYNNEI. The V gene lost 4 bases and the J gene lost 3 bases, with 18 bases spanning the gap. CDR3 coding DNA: TGTGCCAGCAGTGGGAGCTCCCGACAGGCGCACACCGGGGAGCTGTTTTTT. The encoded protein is CASSGSSRQAHTGELFF.

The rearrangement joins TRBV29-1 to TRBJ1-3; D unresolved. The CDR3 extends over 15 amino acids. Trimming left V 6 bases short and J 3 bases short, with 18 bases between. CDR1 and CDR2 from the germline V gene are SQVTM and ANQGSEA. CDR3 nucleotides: TGCAGCGTCCATACGGCCGTAAGCGGTGGAAACACCATATATTTT. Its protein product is CSVHTAVSGGNTIYF.